This TCR beta chain was captured in a study of Tregs in tolerant kidney transplant recipients. Study-wide results and limits: Tolerant patients' donor-specific Tregs expanded beyond overall Tregs, suggesting antigen-driven growth.

As regards this clone: Antigen unknown. The CDR3 extends 3 residues past the end of the read, so its final part is completed from the germline J gene.

Germline V gene data show CDR1 as SGHTA and CDR2 as FQGNSA. V shed 3 bases, J shed 7 bases, and the junction held 7 bases outside the gene matches. This CDR3 has 15 amino acids. Sequencing used immunoSEQ multiplex PCR; TCRdb keeps in-frame clones, though not all of them. Its table lists about 48,000 clones. The V and J genes are TRBV7-2 and TRBJ1-5, with TRBD1 matching 9 bases. The sequence was collected from a human donor who received a combined kidney and bone marrow transplant. Sequences were derived from CD4+ T cells from blood, sampled before the transplant. The DNA read from the CDR3 is TGTGCCAGCAGCTTTGCCGGGACAGGGTGGCAGCCC. It specifies CASSFAGTGWQP. The whole CDR3 sequence reads CASSFAGTGWQPQHF.